This section outlines one TCR beta chain sequence together with its context. These data are taken from a study of blood T cell repertoires in COVID-19. About the research overall: The United States, Italy and Spain supplied acute and convalescent COVID-19 samples. Sources were T cells, B-cell-depleted T cells, or PBMCs; the material itself was cDNA or gDNA.

Profiling relied on immunoSEQ multiplex PCR, and the TCRdb table lists in-frame clones only, not all of them. Of around 140,000 clones listed, roughly 86% are singletons. V shed 5 bases, J shed 7 bases, and the junction held 10 bases outside the gene matches. Germline loops: CDR1 SQVTM, CDR2 ANQGSEA. The CDR3 spans 13 residues. The sequenced sample was peripheral blood. The sequence was obtained from a human donor with acute or convalescent COVID-19. The donor label of this sample is uncertain. The chain employs TRBV29-1 and TRBJ1-2; 7 positions match TRBD1. In DNA form, the CDR3 reads TGCAGCGTTCCCGACAGGGCCCGGGGTGGCTACACCTTC. It translates to CSVPDRARGGYTF.